The 3 T cell receptor beta chains in this list originate from one sample, sequenced in a study of blood T cell repertoires in COVID-19. Using immunoSEQ multiplex PCR, the repertoire was profiled, and TCRdb retains in-frame clones only, with some absent. Among 45,000 or so clones listed, nearly 90% were seen once. Input material: peripheral blood. The receptors shown here come from a man between 70 and 80 years old with active COVID-19.

This chain uses TRBV18 with TRBJ1-6; unclear D gene. Trimming cost V 3 bases and J 7 bases, with 13 bases left between them. CDR1 and CDR2 (germline): KGHSH, LQKENI. This CDR3 has 15 residues. The CDR3 DNA reads TGTGCCAGCTCACCTAACCCGCCAGGAAATTCACCCCTCCACTTT. Translation gives CASSPNPPGNSPLHF.

The gene calls are TRBV6-6 and TRBJ2-1; D is perhaps TRBD2 (6 bases). The germline V gene encodes CDR1 MNHNY and CDR2 SVGAGI (reference sequence). Trimming cost V 6 bases and J 3 bases, with 18 bases left between them. The CDR3 runs to 16 residues. The CDR3 DNA sequence: TGTGCCAGCAGATCCCTCCGGGACTCTAACTACAATGAGCAGTTCTTC. This gives the protein CASRSLRDSNYNEQFF.

This clone was recorded only once. This chain links TRBV7-2 with TRBJ2-5; 9 nucleotides agree with TRBD2. The V gene end was trimmed by 6 bases and the J gene end by 7 bases; junction bases not matched to a gene: 12. Germline CDR1 SGHTA, CDR2 FQGNSA. CDR3 length: 15 residues. DNA for the CDR3: TGTGCCAGCAGGCCTCTCGGCGGGGGGGCAGGGACCCAGTACTTC. It is translated as CASRPLGGGAGTQYF.